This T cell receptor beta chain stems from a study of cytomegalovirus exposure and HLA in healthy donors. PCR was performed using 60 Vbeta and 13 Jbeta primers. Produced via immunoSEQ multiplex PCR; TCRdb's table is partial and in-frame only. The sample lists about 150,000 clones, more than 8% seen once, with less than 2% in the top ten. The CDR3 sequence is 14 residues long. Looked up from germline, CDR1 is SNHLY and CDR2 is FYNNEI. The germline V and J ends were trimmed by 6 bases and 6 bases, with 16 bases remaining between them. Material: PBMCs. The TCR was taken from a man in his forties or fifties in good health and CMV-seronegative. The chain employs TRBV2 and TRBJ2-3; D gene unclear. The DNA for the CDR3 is TGTGCCAGCAGCCCGATAAATCGGCGGGATACGCAGTATTTT. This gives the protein CASSPINRRDTQYF.